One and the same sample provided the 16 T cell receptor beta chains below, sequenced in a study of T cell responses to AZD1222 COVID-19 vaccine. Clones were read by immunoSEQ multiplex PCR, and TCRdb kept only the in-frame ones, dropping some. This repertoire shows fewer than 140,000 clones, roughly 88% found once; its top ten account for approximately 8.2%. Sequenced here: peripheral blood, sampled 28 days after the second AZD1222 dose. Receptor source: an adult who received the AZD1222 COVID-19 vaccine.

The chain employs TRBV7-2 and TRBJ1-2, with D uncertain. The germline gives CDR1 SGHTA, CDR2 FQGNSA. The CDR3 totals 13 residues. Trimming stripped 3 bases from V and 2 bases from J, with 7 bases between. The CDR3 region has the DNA TGTGCCAGCAGCTTTGACGGGAACTATGGCTACACCTTC. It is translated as CASSFDGNYGYTF.

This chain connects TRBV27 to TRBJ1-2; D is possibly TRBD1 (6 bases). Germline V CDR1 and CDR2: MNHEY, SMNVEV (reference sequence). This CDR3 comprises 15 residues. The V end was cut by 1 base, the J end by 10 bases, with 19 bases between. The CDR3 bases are TGTGCCAGCAGTTTATGGGGATCTGGGGGCGATGTCTACACCTTC. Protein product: CASSLWGSGGDVYTF.

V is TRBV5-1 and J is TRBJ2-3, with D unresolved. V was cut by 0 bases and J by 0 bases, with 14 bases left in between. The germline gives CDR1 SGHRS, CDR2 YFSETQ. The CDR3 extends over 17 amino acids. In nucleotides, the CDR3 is TGCGCCAGCAGCTTGGCCGGCGTAGTAGCCAGCACAGATACGCAGTATTTT. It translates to CASSLAGVVASTDTQYF. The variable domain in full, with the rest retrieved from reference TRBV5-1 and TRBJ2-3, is KAGVTQTPRYLIKTRGQQVTLSCSPISGHRSVSWYQQTPGQGLQFLFEYFSETQRNKGNFPGRFSGRQFSNSRSEMNVSTLELGDSALYLCASSLAGVVASTDTQYFGPGTRLTVL.

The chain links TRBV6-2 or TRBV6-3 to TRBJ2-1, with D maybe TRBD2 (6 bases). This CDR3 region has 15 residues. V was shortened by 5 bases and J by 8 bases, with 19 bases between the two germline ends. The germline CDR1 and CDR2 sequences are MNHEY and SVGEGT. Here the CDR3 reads CASSGRGSSRHEQFF. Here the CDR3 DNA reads TGTGCCAGCAGTGGACGGGGGAGCAGCCGGCATGAGCAGTTCTTC.

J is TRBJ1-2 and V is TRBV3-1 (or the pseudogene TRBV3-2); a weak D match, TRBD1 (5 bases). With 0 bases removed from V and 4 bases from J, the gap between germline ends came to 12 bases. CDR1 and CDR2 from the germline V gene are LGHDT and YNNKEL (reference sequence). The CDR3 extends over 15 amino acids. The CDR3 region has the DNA TGTGCCAGCAGCCAAGAAGACAGCGGTAGCTATGGCTACACCTTC. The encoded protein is CASSQEDSGSYGYTF.

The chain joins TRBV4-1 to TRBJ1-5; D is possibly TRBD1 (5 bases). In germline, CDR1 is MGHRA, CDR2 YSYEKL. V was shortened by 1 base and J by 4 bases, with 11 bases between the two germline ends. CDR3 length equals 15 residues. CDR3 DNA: TGCGCCAGCAGCCAAGGGGTCAGGGAAAATCAGCCCCAGCATTTT. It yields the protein CASSQGVRENQPQHF.

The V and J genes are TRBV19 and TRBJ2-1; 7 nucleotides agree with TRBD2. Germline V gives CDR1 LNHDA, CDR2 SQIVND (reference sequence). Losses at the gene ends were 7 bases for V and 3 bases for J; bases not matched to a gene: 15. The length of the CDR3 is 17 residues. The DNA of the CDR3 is TGTGCCAGTATGGGAGGGACCGGGACTCCTCTCTACAATGAGCAGTTCTTC. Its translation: CASMGGTGTPLYNEQFF.

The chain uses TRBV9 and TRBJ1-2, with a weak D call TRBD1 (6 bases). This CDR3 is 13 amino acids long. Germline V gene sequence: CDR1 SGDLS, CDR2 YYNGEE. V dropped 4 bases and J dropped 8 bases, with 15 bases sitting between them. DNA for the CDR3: TGTGCCAGCAGCCCCAGGGGAGAAACCGGCTACACCTTC. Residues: CASSPRGETGYTF.

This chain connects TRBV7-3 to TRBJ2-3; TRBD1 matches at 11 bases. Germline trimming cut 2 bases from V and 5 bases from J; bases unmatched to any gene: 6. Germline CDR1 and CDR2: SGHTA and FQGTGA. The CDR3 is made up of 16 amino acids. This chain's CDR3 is CASSLHRTGGGDTQYF. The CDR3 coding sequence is TGTGCCAGCAGCTTACACAGGACAGGGGGCGGAGATACGCAGTATTTT.

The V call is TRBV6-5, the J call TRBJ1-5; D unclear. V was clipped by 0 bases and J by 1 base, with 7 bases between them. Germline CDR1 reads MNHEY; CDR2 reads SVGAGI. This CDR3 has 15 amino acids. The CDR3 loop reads CASSYSKVSNQPQHF. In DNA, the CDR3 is TGTGCCAGCAGTTACTCGAAAGTAAGCAATCAGCCCCAGCATTTT.

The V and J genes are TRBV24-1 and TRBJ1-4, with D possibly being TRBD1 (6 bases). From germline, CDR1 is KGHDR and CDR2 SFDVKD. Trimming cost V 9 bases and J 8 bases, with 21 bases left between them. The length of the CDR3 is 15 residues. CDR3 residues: CATSPYRAIREKLFF. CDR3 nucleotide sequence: TGTGCCACCTCGCCTTACAGGGCGATTAGAGAAAAACTGTTTTTT.

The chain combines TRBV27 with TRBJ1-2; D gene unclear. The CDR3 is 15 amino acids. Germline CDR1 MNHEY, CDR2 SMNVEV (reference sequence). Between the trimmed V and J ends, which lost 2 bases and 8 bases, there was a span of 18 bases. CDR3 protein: CASSLIPLGGIGYTF. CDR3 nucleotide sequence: TGTGCCAGCAGTTTAATTCCCCTCGGAGGGATCGGCTACACCTTC.

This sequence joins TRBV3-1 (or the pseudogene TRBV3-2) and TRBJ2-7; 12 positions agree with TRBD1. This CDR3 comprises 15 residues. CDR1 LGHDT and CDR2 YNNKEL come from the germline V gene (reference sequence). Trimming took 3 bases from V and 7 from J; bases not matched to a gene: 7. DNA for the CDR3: TGTGCCAGCAGCCATGGGGACAGGGGGCGGAGGGAGCAGTACTTC. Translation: CASSHGDRGRREQYF.

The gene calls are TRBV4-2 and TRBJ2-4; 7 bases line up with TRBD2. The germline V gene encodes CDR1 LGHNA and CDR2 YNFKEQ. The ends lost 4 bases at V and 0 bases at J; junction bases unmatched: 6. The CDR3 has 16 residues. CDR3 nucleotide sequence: TGTGCCAGCAGCCTTGCGGGGGACCTAGCCAAAAACATTCAGTACTTC. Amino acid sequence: CASSLAGDLAKNIQYF.

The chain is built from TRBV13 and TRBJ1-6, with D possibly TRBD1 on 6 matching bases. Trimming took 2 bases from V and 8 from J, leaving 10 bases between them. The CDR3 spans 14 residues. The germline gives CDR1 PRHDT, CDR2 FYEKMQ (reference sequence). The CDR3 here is CASSLRAGDSPLHF. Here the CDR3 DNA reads TGTGCCAGCAGCTTAAGGGCAGGGGATTCACCCCTCCACTTT.

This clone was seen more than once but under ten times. CDR3 sequence (DNA): TGCGCCAGCAGCTTGGAAGGGAGAACGGGCTACACCTTC. It translates to CASSLEGRTGYTF. The V gene is TRBV5-1, the J gene TRBJ1-2, with D unclear. The germline V gene encodes CDR1 SGHRS and CDR2 YFSETQ. Trimming shortened V by 0 bases and J by 8 bases, and 11 bases separated the two germline ends. There are 13 residues in the CDR3.